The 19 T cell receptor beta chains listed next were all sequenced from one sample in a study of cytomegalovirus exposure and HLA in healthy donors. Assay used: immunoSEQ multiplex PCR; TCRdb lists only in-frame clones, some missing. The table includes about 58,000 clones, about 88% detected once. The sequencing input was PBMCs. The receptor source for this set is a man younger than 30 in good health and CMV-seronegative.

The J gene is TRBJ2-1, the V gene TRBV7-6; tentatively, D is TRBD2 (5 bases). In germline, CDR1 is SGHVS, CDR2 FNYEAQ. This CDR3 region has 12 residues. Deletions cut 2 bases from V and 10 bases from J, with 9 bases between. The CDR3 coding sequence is TGTGCCAGCAGCTTATCTGAGGGCGAGCAGTTCTTC. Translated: CASSLSEGEQFF.

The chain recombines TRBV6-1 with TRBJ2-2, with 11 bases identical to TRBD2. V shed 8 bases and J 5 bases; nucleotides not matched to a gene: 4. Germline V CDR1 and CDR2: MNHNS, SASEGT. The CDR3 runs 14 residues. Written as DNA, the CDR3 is TGTGCCAGCCGTCTAGCGGGAGGAACCGGGGAGCTGTTTTTT. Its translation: CASRLAGGTGELFF.

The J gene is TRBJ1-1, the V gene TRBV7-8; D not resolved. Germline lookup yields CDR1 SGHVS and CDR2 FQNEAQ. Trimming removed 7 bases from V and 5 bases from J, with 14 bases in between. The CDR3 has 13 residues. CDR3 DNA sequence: TGTGCCAGCACCGGGCGGGGAAGGACTGAAGCTTTCTTT. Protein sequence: CASTGRGRTEAFF.

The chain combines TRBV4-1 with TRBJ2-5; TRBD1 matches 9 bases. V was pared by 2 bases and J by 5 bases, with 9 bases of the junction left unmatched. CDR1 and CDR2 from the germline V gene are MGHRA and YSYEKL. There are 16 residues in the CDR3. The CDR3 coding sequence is TGCGCCAGCAGCCAACTACAGGGGGCTGGGAAGGAGACCCAGTACTTC. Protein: CASSQLQGAGKETQYF.

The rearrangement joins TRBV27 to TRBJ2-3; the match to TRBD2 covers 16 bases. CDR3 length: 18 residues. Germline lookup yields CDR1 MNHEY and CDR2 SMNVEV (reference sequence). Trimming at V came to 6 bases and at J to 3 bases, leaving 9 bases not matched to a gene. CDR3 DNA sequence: TGTGCCAGCAGGTCTGGGACTAGCGGGAGGGTGGGTACAGATACGCAGTATTTT. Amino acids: CASRSGTSGRVGTDTQYF.

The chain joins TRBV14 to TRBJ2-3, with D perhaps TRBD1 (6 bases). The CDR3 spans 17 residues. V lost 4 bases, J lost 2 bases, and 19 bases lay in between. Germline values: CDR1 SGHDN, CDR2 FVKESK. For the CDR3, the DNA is TGTGCCAGCAGCCGATACAACGGACAGTTCTACACAGATACGCAGTATTTT. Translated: CASSRYNGQFYTDTQYF.

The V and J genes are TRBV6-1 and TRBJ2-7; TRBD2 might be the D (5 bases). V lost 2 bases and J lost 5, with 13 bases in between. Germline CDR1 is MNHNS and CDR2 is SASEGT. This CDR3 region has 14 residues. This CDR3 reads CASSEPSGSNEQYF. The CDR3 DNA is TGTGCCAGCAGTGAACCGTCGGGGAGTAACGAGCAGTACTTC.

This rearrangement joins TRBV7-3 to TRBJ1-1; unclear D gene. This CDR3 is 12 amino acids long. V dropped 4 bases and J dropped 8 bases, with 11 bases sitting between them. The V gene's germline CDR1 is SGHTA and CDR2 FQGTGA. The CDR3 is CASSSPGGEAFF. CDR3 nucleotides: TGTGCCAGCAGCTCCCCCGGCGGCGAAGCTTTCTTT.

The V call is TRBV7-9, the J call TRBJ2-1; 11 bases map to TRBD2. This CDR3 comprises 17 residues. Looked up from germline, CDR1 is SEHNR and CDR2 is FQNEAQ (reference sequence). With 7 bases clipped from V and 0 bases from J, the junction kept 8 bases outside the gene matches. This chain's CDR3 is CASTTSGEPHSYNEQFF. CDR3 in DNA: TGTGCCAGCACGACTAGCGGGGAACCACACTCCTACAATGAGCAGTTCTTC.

DNA of the CDR3: TGCGCCAGCAGCCAAGATGTAGGACTTCCCAATCAGCCCCAGCATTTT. Encoded protein: CASSQDVGLPNQPQHF. The rearrangement links TRBV4-1 to TRBJ1-5; D not certain. This CDR3 is 16 amino acids long. Germline loops: CDR1 MGHRA, CDR2 YSYEKL. Trimming left V 0 bases short and J 3 bases short, with 12 bases between.

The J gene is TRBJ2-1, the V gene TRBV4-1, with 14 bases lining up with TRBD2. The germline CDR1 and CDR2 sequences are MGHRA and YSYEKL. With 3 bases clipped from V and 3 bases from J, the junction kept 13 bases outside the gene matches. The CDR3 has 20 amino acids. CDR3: CASSHRAGTSGSADYNEQFF. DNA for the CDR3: TGCGCCAGCAGCCACAGGGCCGGGACTAGCGGGAGTGCGGACTACAATGAGCAGTTCTTC.

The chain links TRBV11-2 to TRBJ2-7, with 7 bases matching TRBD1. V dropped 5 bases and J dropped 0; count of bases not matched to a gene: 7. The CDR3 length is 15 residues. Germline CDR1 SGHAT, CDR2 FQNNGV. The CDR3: CASSRGTVASYEQYF. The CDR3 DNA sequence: TGTGCCAGCAGCCGAGGGACAGTCGCCTCCTACGAGCAGTACTTC.

The CDR3 bases are TGTGCCAGTAGTATGGGCAGGGGGCTGGACACTGAAGCTTTCTTT. It codes for CASSMGRGLDTEAFF. V and J are TRBV19 and TRBJ1-1; TRBD1 agrees at 8 bases. The CDR3 loop spans 15 amino acids. The V and J ends lost 3 bases and 3 bases, in that order; junction bases with no gene match: 6. Per the germline V gene, CDR1 is LNHDA and CDR2 is SQIVND (reference sequence).

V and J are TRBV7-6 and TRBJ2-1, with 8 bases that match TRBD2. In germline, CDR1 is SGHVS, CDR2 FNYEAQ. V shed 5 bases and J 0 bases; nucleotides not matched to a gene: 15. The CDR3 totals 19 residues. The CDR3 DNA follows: TGTGCCAGCAGCCCCGGTGGTAGCGGGGACCTTAGCTCCTACAATGAGCAGTTCTTC. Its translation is CASSPGGSGDLSSYNEQFF. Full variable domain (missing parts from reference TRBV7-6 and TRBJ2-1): GAGVSQSPRYKVTKRGQDVALRCDPISGHVSLYWYRQALGQGPEFLTYFNYEAQQDKSGLPNDRFSAERPEGSISTLTIQRTEQRDSAMYRCASSPGGSGDLSSYNEQFFGPGTRLTVL.

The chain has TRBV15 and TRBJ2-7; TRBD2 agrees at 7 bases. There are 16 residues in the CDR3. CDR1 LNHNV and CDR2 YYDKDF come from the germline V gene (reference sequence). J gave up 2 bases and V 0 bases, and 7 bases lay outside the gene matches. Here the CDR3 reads CATSREGEGRPYEQYF. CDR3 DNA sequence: TGTGCCACCAGCAGAGAGGGGGAGGGCCGGCCCTACGAGCAGTACTTC.

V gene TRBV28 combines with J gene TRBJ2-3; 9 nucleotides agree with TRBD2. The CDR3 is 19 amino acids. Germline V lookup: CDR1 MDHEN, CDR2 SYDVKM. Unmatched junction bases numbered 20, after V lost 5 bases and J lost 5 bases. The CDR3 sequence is CASSHNLGTSKSWKDTQYF. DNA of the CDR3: TGTGCCAGCAGTCACAACCTCGGGACTAGCAAGTCATGGAAAGATACGCAGTATTTT. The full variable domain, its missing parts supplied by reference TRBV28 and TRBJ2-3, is DVKVTQSSRYLVKRTGEKVFLECVQDMDHENMFWYRQDPGLGLRLIYFSYDVKMKEKGDIPEGYSVSREKKERFSLILESASTNQTSMYLCASSHNLGTSKSWKDTQYFGPGTRLTVL.

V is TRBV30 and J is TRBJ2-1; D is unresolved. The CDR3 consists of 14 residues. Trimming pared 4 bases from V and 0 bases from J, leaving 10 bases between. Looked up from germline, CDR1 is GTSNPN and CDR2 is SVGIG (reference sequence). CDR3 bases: TGTGCCTGGACCCCGGGTAGCTCCTACAATGAGCAGTTCTTC. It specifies CAWTPGSSYNEQFF.

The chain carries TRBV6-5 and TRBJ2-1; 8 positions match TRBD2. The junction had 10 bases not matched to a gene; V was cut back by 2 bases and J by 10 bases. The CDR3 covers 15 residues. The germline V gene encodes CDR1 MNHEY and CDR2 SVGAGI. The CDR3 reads CASSYGTRAHLEQFF. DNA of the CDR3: TGTGCCAGCAGTTACGGGACTAGGGCGCATTTGGAGCAGTTCTTC.

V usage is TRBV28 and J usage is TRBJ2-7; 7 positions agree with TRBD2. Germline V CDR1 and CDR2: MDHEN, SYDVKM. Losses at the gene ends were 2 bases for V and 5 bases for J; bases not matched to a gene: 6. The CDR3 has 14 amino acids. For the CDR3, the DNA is TGTGCCAGCAGTTTAGCGGGAGCTACGAACGAGCAGTACTTC. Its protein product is CASSLAGATNEQYF.